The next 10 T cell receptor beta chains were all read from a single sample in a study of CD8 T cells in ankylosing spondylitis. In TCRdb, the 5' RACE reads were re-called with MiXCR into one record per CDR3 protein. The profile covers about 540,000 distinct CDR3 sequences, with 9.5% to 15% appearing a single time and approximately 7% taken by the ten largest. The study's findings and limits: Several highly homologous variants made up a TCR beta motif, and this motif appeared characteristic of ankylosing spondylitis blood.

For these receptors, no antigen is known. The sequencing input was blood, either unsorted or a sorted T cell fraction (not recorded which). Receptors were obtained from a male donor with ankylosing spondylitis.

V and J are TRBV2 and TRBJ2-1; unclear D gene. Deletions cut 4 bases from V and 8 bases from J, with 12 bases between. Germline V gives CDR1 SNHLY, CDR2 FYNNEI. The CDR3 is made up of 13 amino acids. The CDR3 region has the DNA TGTGCCAGCAGTGCCAGGTACCTGGATGAGCAGTTCTTC. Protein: CASSARYLDEQFF.

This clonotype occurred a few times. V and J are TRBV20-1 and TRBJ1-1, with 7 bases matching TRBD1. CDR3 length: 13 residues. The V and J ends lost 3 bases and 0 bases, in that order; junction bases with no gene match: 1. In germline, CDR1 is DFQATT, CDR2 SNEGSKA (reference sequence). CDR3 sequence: CSARGQMNTEAFF. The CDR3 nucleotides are TGCAGTGCTAGGGGACAGATGAACACTGAAGCTTTCTTT.

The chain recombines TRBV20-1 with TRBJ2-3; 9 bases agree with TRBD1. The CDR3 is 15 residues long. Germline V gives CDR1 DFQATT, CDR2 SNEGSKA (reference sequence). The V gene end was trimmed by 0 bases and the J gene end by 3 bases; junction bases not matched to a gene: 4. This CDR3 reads CSARDPGQGTDTQYF. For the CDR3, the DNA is TGCAGTGCTAGAGATCCGGGACAGGGAACAGATACGCAGTATTTT.

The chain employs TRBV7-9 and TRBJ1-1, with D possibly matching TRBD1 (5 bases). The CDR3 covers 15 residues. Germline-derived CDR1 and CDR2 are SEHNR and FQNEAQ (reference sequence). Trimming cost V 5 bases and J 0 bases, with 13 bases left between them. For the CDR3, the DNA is TGTGCCAGCAGCCCAACGGGAGGGGTGAACACTGAAGCTTTCTTT. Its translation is CASSPTGGVNTEAFF.

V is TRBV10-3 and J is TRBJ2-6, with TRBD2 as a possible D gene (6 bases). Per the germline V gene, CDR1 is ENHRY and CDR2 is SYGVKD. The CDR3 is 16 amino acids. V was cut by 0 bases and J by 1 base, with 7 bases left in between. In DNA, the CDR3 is TGTGCCATCAGTGAGTCGCGGGGTTCTGGGGCCAACGTCCTGACTTTC. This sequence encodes CAISESRGSGANVLTF.

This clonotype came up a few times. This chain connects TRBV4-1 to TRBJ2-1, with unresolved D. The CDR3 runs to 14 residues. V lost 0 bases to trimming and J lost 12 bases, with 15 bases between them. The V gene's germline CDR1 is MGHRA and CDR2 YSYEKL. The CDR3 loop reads CASSQDLLLSGQFF. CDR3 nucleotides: TGCGCCAGCAGCCAAGATCTCCTTCTTTCTGGGCAGTTCTTC.

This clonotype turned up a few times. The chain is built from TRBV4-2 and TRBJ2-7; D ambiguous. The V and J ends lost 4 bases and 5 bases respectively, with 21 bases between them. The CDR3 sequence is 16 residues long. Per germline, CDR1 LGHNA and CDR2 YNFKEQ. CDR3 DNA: TGTGCCAGCAGCCCACCCTTGGGGTCCTTAGTTGACGAGCAGTACTTC. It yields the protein CASSPPLGSLVDEQYF.

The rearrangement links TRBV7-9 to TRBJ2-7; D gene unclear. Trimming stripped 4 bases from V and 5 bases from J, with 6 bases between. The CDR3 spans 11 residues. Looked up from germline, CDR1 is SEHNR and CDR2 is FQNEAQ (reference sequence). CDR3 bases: TGTGCCAGCAGCTCCCCTAACGAGCAGTACTTC. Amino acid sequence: CASSSPNEQYF.

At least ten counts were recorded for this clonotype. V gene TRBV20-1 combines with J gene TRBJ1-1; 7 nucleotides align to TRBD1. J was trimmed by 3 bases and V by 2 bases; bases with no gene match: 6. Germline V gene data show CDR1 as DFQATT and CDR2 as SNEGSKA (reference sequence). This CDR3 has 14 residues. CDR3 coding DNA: TGCAGTGCTAGATCGGGACAGCAAGACACTGAAGCTTTCTTT. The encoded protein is CSARSGQQDTEAFF.

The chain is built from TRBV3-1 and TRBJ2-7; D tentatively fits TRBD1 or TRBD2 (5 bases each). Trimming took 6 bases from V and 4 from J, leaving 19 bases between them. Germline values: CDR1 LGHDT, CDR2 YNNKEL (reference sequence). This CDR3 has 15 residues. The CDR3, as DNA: TGTGCCAGCAGTCTCCAGTGGGGGAGTTCGTACGAGCAGTACTTC. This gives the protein CASSLQWGSSYEQYF.